These 9 T cell receptor beta chains share one sample of origin, sequenced in a study of blood T cell repertoires in COVID-19. Using immunoSEQ multiplex PCR, the repertoire was profiled, and TCRdb retains in-frame clones only, with some absent. Among approximately 390,000 clones listed, more than 75% were seen once. Sequenced input: PBMCs or T cells enriched from blood (not recorded which). These receptor sequences come from a woman aged 45-65 years who had recovered from COVID-19.

The chain has TRBV19 and TRBJ2-7; D is possibly TRBD2 (7 bases). The CDR3 loop spans 13 amino acids. V shed 5 bases and J shed 7 bases, with 15 bases lying between them. Germline CDR1 LNHDA, CDR2 SQIVND (reference sequence). CDR3 sequence (DNA): TGTGCCAGTAGTCCAGGGGACTACGGGGAGCAGTACTTC. Its translation is CASSPGDYGEQYF.

This clone was observed a single time. The chain links TRBV4-3 to TRBJ2-5; 7 nucleotides match TRBD1. The CDR3 covers 15 residues. Trimming removed 1 base from V and 6 bases from J; junction bases left unmatched: 8. Germline V CDR1 and CDR2: LGHNA, YSLEER. The DNA of the CDR3 is TGCGCCAGCAGCCAAGGCGGACAGGCAACGAAGACCCAGTACTTC. This encodes CASSQGGQATKTQYF.

V gene TRBV4-2 combines with J gene TRBJ1-5; no reliable D call. Germline V gene sequence: CDR1 LGHNA, CDR2 YNFKEQ. The CDR3 totals 12 residues. The ends were cut back, 0 bases at V and 10 bases at J, with 7 bases in the middle. This CDR3 is CASSQEGPPQHF. As DNA, the CDR3 is TGTGCCAGCAGCCAAGAGGGCCCACCCCAGCATTTT.

The chain joins TRBV28 to TRBJ1-2; D perhaps matches TRBD1 (5 bases). There are 13 residues in the CDR3. V lost 4 bases, J lost 8 bases, and 14 bases lay in between. From germline, CDR1 is MDHEN and CDR2 SYDVKM. CDR3 bases: TGTGCCAGCAGTTCGGGACTTTGGGGCGGCTACACCTTC. As protein: CASSSGLWGGYTF.

This chain joins TRBV30 and TRBJ1-5, with D possibly being TRBD1 (5 bases). Trimming removed 3 bases from V and 4 bases from J, with 13 bases in between. This CDR3 contains 14 residues. CDR1 GTSNPN and CDR2 SVGIG come from the germline V gene (reference sequence). In DNA, the CDR3 is TGTGCCTGGAGCCCGGGGACTGGGAATCAGCCCCAGCATTTT. Translated: CAWSPGTGNQPQHF. Complete variable domain (other parts from reference TRBV30 and TRBJ1-5): SQTIHQWPATLVQPVGSPLSLECTVEGTSNPNLYWYRQAAGRGLQLLFYSVGIGQISSEVPQNLSASRPQDRQFILSSKKLLLSDSGFYLCAWSPGTGNQPQHFGDGTRLSIL.

The chain employs TRBV29-1 and TRBJ2-7; 8 bases fit TRBD1. The germline gives CDR1 SQVTM, CDR2 ANQGSEA. There are 14 residues in the CDR3. Germline trimming cut 1 base from V and 7 bases from J; bases unmatched to any gene: 9. The CDR3 spells CSVEVGQGAGEQYF. In DNA form, the CDR3 reads TGCAGCGTTGAAGTGGGGCAGGGGGCCGGGGAGCAGTACTTC.

The rearrangement joins TRBV5-5 to TRBJ1-3; 7 bases map to TRBD1. Trimming at V came to 5 bases and at J to 6 bases, leaving 17 bases not matched to a gene. The germline CDR1 and CDR2 sequences are SGHKS and YYEKEE (reference sequence). There are 17 residues in the CDR3. CDR3 bases: TGTGCCAGCAGAAAAACGGTATATGGGACAGAATTAAACACCATATATTTT. Translation gives CASRKTVYGTELNTIYF.

V is TRBV28 and J is TRBJ1-4; perhaps TRBD1 as D (6 bases). The CDR3 is made up of 15 amino acids. CDR1 MDHEN and CDR2 SYDVKM come from the germline V gene. V lost 5 bases and J 4 bases, leaving 14 bases between the germline ends. CDR3: CASSAQTGNNEKLFF. The DNA for the CDR3 is TGTGCCAGCAGTGCCCAGACAGGCAATAATGAAAAACTGTTTTTT.

The rearrangement links TRBV6-1 to TRBJ1-5, with D possibly being TRBD1 (5 bases). The V gene lost 0 bases and the J gene lost 0 bases, with 12 bases spanning the gap. Germline-derived CDR1 and CDR2 are MNHNS and SASEGT. The CDR3 runs to 17 residues. The CDR3 sequence is CASSEAVGGDSNQPQHF. DNA of the CDR3: TGTGCCAGCAGTGAAGCGGTGGGGGGGGATAGCAATCAGCCCCAGCATTTT.